One sample yielded the 23 T cell receptor beta chains listed below, sequenced in a study of shared clonotypes between healthy human individuals. Sequenced by immunoSEQ multiplex PCR; TCRdb stores in-frame clones only, minus some. The sample yields fewer than 3 million clones, around 93% seen once. Sequencing was done on a sample of naive CD4+ T cells from PBMCs. Subset defined: CD45RA+ positively selected. The receptors originated from a man between 18 and 35 years old in good health. Some clones in this sample may be carry-over from other donors' samples.

The chain joins TRBV25-1 to TRBJ2-1; tentatively, D is TRBD2 (6 bases). There are 13 residues in the CDR3. The ends were cut back, 5 bases at V and 7 bases at J, with 12 bases in the middle. CDR1 MGHDK and CDR2 SYGVNS come from the germline V gene. CDR3 in DNA: TGTGCCAGCAGTTCCCAGGGAGGTAATGAGCAGTTCTTC. Protein sequence: CASSSQGGNEQFF.

This chain connects TRBV25-1 to TRBJ1-3, with no clear D. V was cut by 8 bases and J by 0 bases, with 11 bases left in between. The germline gives CDR1 MGHDK, CDR2 SYGVNS. The CDR3 has 14 residues. The CDR3 DNA follows: TGTGCCAGCGGAGGCCACCACTCTGGAAACACCATATATTTT. Protein product: CASGGHHSGNTIYF.

In this sample, this clone turned up a few times. The chain links TRBV2 to TRBJ1-1; D might be TRBD1 (5 bases). Germline V gene lookup returns CDR1 SNHLY and CDR2 FYNNEI. V lost 8 bases and J lost 6, with 25 bases in between. The CDR3 totals 16 residues. As DNA, the CDR3 is TGTGCCAGCCCCACAGGCAAGTGGAATGGGAATGCTGAAGCTTTCTTT. Protein product: CASPTGKWNGNAEAFF.

This chain joins TRBV10-2 and TRBJ2-1; 9 bases agree with TRBD1. Germline V gene data show CDR1 as WSHSY and CDR2 as SAAADI. Unmatched junction bases numbered 4, after V lost 7 bases and J lost 9 bases. The CDR3 has 12 residues. The CDR3 protein is CASTRQGGEQFF. CDR3 in DNA: TGCGCCAGCACCCGACAGGGGGGTGAGCAGTTCTTC.

Details on this clone: Other DNA sequences in this sample translate to the same CDR3. This chain links TRBV7-2 with TRBJ2-1, with D unresolved. The CDR3 consists of 13 residues. The V end was cut by 2 bases, the J end by 1 base, with 3 bases between. CDR1 SGHTA and CDR2 FQGNSA come from the germline V gene. CDR3 in DNA: TGTGCCAGCAGCTTAACTTCCTACAATGAGCAGTTCTTC. Translating gives CASSLTSYNEQFF.

V usage is TRBV30 and J usage is TRBJ2-1; TRBD2 aligns across 10 bases. This CDR3 spans 17 amino acids. Trimming cost V 0 bases and J 7 bases; bases outside gene matches: 12. CDR1 GTSNPN and CDR2 SVGIG come from the germline V gene (reference sequence). The CDR3 DNA follows: TGTGCCTGGAGTGTCCTCCCTCTAGCGGGAGTGTGGAATGAGCAGTTCTTC. This encodes CAWSVLPLAGVWNEQFF.

This sequence joins TRBV19 and TRBJ2-5; TRBD2 matches at 14 bases. The V gene end was trimmed by 7 bases and the J gene end by 5 bases; junction bases not matched to a gene: 9. Germline V gene sequence: CDR1 LNHDA, CDR2 SQIVND (reference sequence). The CDR3 length is 16 residues. The CDR3 DNA reads TGTGCCAGTAATCCCGGACTAGCGGGAGGAGAGGAGACCCAGTACTTC. Translation gives CASNPGLAGGEETQYF.

On this clone: Distinct nucleotide sequences in the sample also encode this CDR3. V gene TRBV9 combines with J gene TRBJ2-3; no definite D call. In germline, CDR1 is SGDLS, CDR2 YYNGEE. V was pared by 0 bases and J by 1 base, with 6 bases between. This CDR3 region has 14 residues. Written as DNA, the CDR3 is TGTGCCAGCAGCGTAGATCAGGGCACAGATACGCAGTATTTT. Translated, it gives CASSVDQGTDTQYF.

This clone was counted only a few times. This chain joins TRBV4-2 and TRBJ1-5; no clear D. Between the trimmed V and J ends, which lost 0 bases and 9 bases, there was a span of 18 bases. Germline CDR1 is LGHNA and CDR2 is YNFKEQ. CDR3 length: 16 residues. CDR3 in DNA: TGTGCCAGCAGCCAAGATCCTGCCGGGGTCGGTGGGCCCCAGCATTTT. Its protein is CASSQDPAGVGGPQHF.

CDR3 DNA sequence: TGTGCCACCAGCAGAGATTGGGGGTTTAACGAGCAGTACTTC. This gives the protein CATSRDWGFNEQYF. The chain is built from TRBV15 and TRBJ2-7; D may correspond to TRBD1 or TRBD2 (5 bases each). The CDR3 contains 14 residues. The V end was cut by 0 bases, the J end by 5 bases, with 11 bases between. Germline V gene data show CDR1 as LNHNV and CDR2 as YYDKDF (reference sequence).

This chain links TRBV10-3 with TRBJ2-1, with D hard to call. CDR3 length equals 11 residues. Germline CDR1 reads ENHRY; CDR2 reads SYGVKD. V dropped 4 bases and J dropped 10 bases, with 8 bases sitting between them. The CDR3 loop reads CAISGEREQFF. CDR3 nucleotide sequence: TGTGCCATCAGTGGCGAGAGAGAGCAGTTCTTC.

The chain recombines TRBV28 with TRBJ2-7, with TRBD2 matching 8 bases. The CDR3 is made up of 16 amino acids. Per the germline V gene, CDR1 is MDHEN and CDR2 is SYDVKM. V gave up 6 bases and J gave up 0 bases; unmatched junction bases: 10. CDR3 in amino acids: CASSPKVAGGSYEQYF. The CDR3 nucleotides are TGTGCCAGCAGCCCCAAAGTTGCGGGAGGCTCCTACGAGCAGTACTTC.

The chain couples TRBV2 to TRBJ2-3; no firm D call. Trimming cost V 8 bases and J 1 base, with 7 bases left between them. The CDR3 has 12 residues. Looked up from germline, CDR1 is SNHLY and CDR2 is FYNNEI. The CDR3 region has the DNA TGTGCCAGCGGGTGGGGCACAGATACGCAGTATTTT. Amino acid sequence: CASGWGTDTQYF. Combining the CDR3 with reference TRBV2 and TRBJ2-3 gives the whole variable domain EPEVTQTPSHQVTQMGQEVILRCVPISNHLYFYWYRQILGQKVEFLVSFYNNEISEKSEIFDDQFSVERPDGSNFTLKIRSTKLEDSAMYFCASGWGTDTQYFGPGTRLTVL.

V is TRBV18 and J is TRBJ1-2; TRBD1 matches 7 bases. The J segment lost 3 bases and the V segment lost 3 bases, leaving 4 bases of the junction unmatched. Per germline, CDR1 KGHSH and CDR2 LQKENI. CDR3 length: 14 amino acids. In nucleotides, the CDR3 is TGTGCCAGCTCACCGGACAGGAGGGACTATGGCTACACCTTC. Protein: CASSPDRRDYGYTF.

The chain is built from TRBV4-2 and TRBJ1-3, with 7 nucleotides matching TRBD1. J gave up 4 bases and V 2 bases, and 14 bases lay outside the gene matches. The CDR3 runs to 18 residues. CDR1 and CDR2 from the germline V gene are LGHNA and YNFKEQ. The CDR3 DNA reads as TGTGCCAGCAGCCAACGCGGACAGGCTGAGGGATCCGGAAACACCATATATTTT. It translates to CASSQRGQAEGSGNTIYF.

This clone was seen a handful of times. This rearrangement joins TRBV29-1 to TRBJ1-5; 8 bases are a match to TRBD1. V trimming: 5 bases; J trimming: 4 bases; junction bases outside the gene matches: 7. CDR3 length equals 14 residues. Germline CDR1 is SQVTM and CDR2 is ANQGSEA. The CDR3 here is CSVSTGVLNQPQHF. The CDR3 bases are TGCAGCGTTTCGACAGGGGTGTTGAATCAGCCCCAGCATTTT.

This CDR3 reads CASSKLVSTYNEQFF. The CDR3 coding sequence is TGTGCCAGCAGCAAACTAGTGTCGACCTACAATGAGCAGTTCTTC. This chain links TRBV5-6 with TRBJ2-1, with TRBD2 as a possible D gene (5 bases). The V gene lost 4 bases and the J gene lost 2 bases, with 13 bases spanning the gap. From germline, CDR1 is SGHDT and CDR2 YYEEEE. The CDR3 spans 15 residues.

This clone was seen a single time. The rearrangement uses TRBV28 and TRBJ2-7, with D perhaps TRBD1 or TRBD2 (5 bases each). This CDR3 is built from 16 residues. Germline V gene sequence: CDR1 MDHEN, CDR2 SYDVKM. V lost 5 bases and J lost 4, with 21 bases in between. The CDR3: CASSLVSRGNLYEQYF. The CDR3 bases are TGTGCCAGCAGTCTGGTATCGAGGGGAAACCTTTACGAGCAGTACTTC.

The chain uses TRBV6-4 and TRBJ1-2; the D is unclear. The ends were cut back, 6 bases at V and 0 bases at J, with 11 bases in the middle. This CDR3 is 14 amino acids long. Germline loops: CDR1 MRHNA, CDR2 SNTAGT. Here the CDR3 DNA reads TGTGCCAGCAGCCAGACTCCCACTAACTATGGCTACACCTTC. Its translation is CASSQTPTNYGYTF.

The chain combines TRBV25-1 with TRBJ2-5; D is ambiguous. Germline V gene lookup returns CDR1 MGHDK and CDR2 SYGVNS. Trimming pared 7 bases from V and 5 bases from J, leaving 14 bases between. The CDR3 has 13 residues. The CDR3 here is CASNPLNRETQYF. The CDR3 DNA follows: TGTGCCAGCAACCCTCTCAATCGGGAGACCCAGTACTTC.

CDR3 region: CATGVGGGEKLFF. CDR3 coding DNA: TGTGCCACCGGTGTCGGGGGGGGAGAAAAACTGTTTTTT. V gene TRBV28 combines with J gene TRBJ1-4; TRBD1 is a possible D gene (5 bases). CDR1 is MDHEN and CDR2 is SYDVKM in the germline V gene. This CDR3 contains 13 residues. Trimming left V 10 bases short and J 8 bases short, with 17 bases between.

V is TRBV12-5 and J is TRBJ2-1, with D possibly matching TRBD2 (6 bases). V lost 6 bases and J lost 1, with 13 bases in between. CDR1 is LGHNT and CDR2 is FRNRAP in the germline V gene. This CDR3 contains 15 residues. The CDR3 region is CASGYGLSSYNEQFF. CDR3 sequence (DNA): TGTGCTAGTGGATATGGACTATCTTCCTACAATGAGCAGTTCTTC.

The chain couples TRBV28 to TRBJ1-2; the D gene is possibly TRBD1 (6 bases). The CDR3 totals 14 residues. With 3 bases removed from V and 4 bases from J, the gap between germline ends came to 12 bases. Germline-derived CDR1 and CDR2 are MDHEN and SYDVKM. CDR3 amino acids: CASSLSRGRYGYTF. CDR3 nucleotide sequence: TGTGCCAGCAGTTTGAGTCGGGGGCGCTATGGCTACACCTTC.